Following are 32 T cell receptor beta chains from one sample sequenced in a study of cytomegalovirus exposure and HLA in healthy donors. A multiplex PCR was run with 60 Vbeta primers and 13 Jbeta primers. Sequencing used immunoSEQ multiplex PCR; TCRdb keeps in-frame clones, though not all of them. This sample has over 100,000 clones, with around 67% found just once. The sequencing input was PBMCs. The receptors here all came from a woman in her forties in good health and CMV-seropositive.

This clone was detected once. The chain employs TRBV5-4 and TRBJ1-1, with 7 bases that match TRBD1. Trimming removed 4 bases from V and 0 bases from J; junction bases left unmatched: 6. The V gene's germline CDR1 is SGHNT and CDR2 YYREEE (reference sequence). The CDR3 covers 15 residues. The CDR3 protein is CASSTGQRLNTEAFF. The CDR3, as DNA: TGTGCCAGCAGCACGGGACAGAGACTGAACACTGAAGCTTTCTTT.

The rearrangement uses TRBV6-6 and TRBJ1-2; 7 bases fit TRBD1. Germline V gene data show CDR1 as MNHNY and CDR2 as SVGAGI (reference sequence). This CDR3 has 16 residues. The V and J ends lost 4 bases and 3 bases, in that order; junction bases with no gene match: 11. The CDR3 coding sequence is TGTGCCAGCAGTTCTGCTGGGACAGCCGATTACTATGGCTACACCTTC. Encoded protein: CASSSAGTADYYGYTF.

The CDR3 DNA follows: TGTGCCAGCAGTGCCCGGGTGGGCACTGAAGCTTTCTTT. This codes for CASSARVGTEAFF. The chain links TRBV6-4 to TRBJ1-1, with no clear D. Trimming removed 4 bases from V and 4 bases from J, with 10 bases in between. This CDR3 spans 13 amino acids. Germline V CDR1 and CDR2: MRHNA, SNTAGT.

This clone was found a few times. The V gene is TRBV28, the J gene TRBJ1-6; 7 nucleotides agree with TRBD1. V lost 1 base, J lost 10 bases, and 7 bases stayed unmatched. Looked up from germline, CDR1 is MDHEN and CDR2 is SYDVKM. This CDR3 contains 15 residues. In DNA, the CDR3 is TGTGCCAGCAGTTTATCCGACAGGGTGGGGTCACCCCTCCACTTT. This translates into CASSLSDRVGSPLHF.

V is TRBV19 and J is TRBJ1-2; weak D call: TRBD1 (6 bases). Deletions cut 2 bases from V and 4 bases from J, with 11 bases between. The CDR3 covers 14 residues. Germline CDR1 LNHDA, CDR2 SQIVND (reference sequence). CDR3 sequence (DNA): TGTGCCAGTAGTATAATAGGGGGTACCTATGGCTACACCTTC. It translates to CASSIIGGTYGYTF.

This clone showed up just a few times. J is TRBJ2-1 and V is TRBV5-1; 10 bases are shared with TRBD2. The germline V gene has CDR1 SGHRS and CDR2 YFSETQ. The CDR3 is made up of 15 amino acids. Unmatched junction bases numbered 10, after V lost 7 bases and J lost 6 bases. The CDR3 DNA follows: TGCGCCAGCTTGGCTCGAGCGGGGGGGGTCAATGAGCAGTTCTTC. Translated, it gives CASLARAGGVNEQFF.

The chain carries TRBV18 and TRBJ1-4; no clear D gene. Germline loops: CDR1 KGHSH, CDR2 LQKENI. Trimming left V 1 base short and J 5 bases short, with 8 bases between. CDR3 size: 14 residues. The CDR3 coding sequence is TGTGCCAGCTCACCACGGGCGGGGAATGAAAAACTGTTTTTT. This gives the protein CASSPRAGNEKLFF.

This clone was counted between two and nine times. CDR3 in amino acids: CASRQVDNQPQHF. The CDR3 DNA is TGTGCCAGTAGGCAGGTAGACAATCAGCCCCAGCATTTT. The chain employs TRBV6-1 and TRBJ1-5, with D uncertain. This CDR3 spans 13 amino acids. The germline gives CDR1 MNHNS, CDR2 SASEGT. Trimming took off 9 bases at V and 3 bases at J, with 12 bases between the two ends.

This clone was seen just once. The chain links TRBV14 to TRBJ2-3; TRBD1 aligns across 7 bases. J was trimmed by 4 bases and V by 2 bases; bases with no gene match: 18. The length of the CDR3 is 19 residues. The germline V gene has CDR1 SGHDN and CDR2 FVKESK. In nucleotides, the CDR3 is TGTGCCAGCAGCCAACCCCCCTTTAAACAGGGGTTCGCCGCAGATACGCAGTATTTT. It specifies CASSQPPFKQGFAADTQYF.

This clone was recorded only once. The genes are TRBV19 and TRBJ1-6, with 9 bases fitting TRBD1. Germline V gene sequence: CDR1 LNHDA, CDR2 SQIVND (reference sequence). This CDR3 has 14 residues. Trimming took 5 bases from V and 9 from J; bases not matched to a gene: 5. The CDR3 sequence: CASSPDRGSSPLHF. Written as DNA, the CDR3 is TGTGCCAGTAGTCCGGACAGGGGATCTTCACCCCTCCACTTT. The variable domain in full, completed from reference TRBV19 and TRBJ1-6, reads DGGITQSPKYLFRKEGQNVTLSCEQNLNHDAMYWYRQDPGQGLRLIYYSQIVNDFQKGDIAEGYSVSREKKESFPLTVTSAQKNPTAFYLCASSPDRGSSPLHFGNGTRLTVT.

This clone was picked up one time. The V call is TRBV28, the J call TRBJ2-2; 8 nucleotides align to TRBD2. V shed 8 bases, J shed 2 bases, and the junction held 4 bases outside the gene matches. Germline assignment: CDR1 MDHEN and CDR2 SYDVKM. This CDR3 is 14 amino acids long. The CDR3 reads CASVGLANTGELFF. CDR3 sequence (DNA): TGTGCCAGCGTCGGACTAGCCAACACCGGGGAGCTGTTTTTT.

The V gene is TRBV5-4, the J gene TRBJ1-1; D remains ambiguous. CDR1 and CDR2 (germline): SGHNT, YYREEE (reference sequence). The germline V and J ends were trimmed by 2 bases and 7 bases, with 15 bases remaining between them. The length of the CDR3 is 14 residues. CDR3 DNA: TGTGCCAGCAGCTTACAAGAGGCGACCGGTGAAGCTTTCTTT. Amino acid sequence: CASSLQEATGEAFF.

This clone was seen a single time. Additional DNA sequences in this sample encode the identical CDR3. The V gene is TRBV5-1, the J gene TRBJ2-5, with TRBD2 identical over 11 bases. The CDR3 length is 17 residues. V lost 3 bases, J lost 7 bases, and 14 bases stayed unmatched. CDR1 and CDR2 from the germline V gene are SGHRS and YFSETQ. CDR3 nucleotides: TGCGCCAGCAGCTCACGGCTAGCGGGGGGCCCCGGTCGGACCCAGTACTTC. It specifies CASSSRLAGGPGRTQYF.

This rearrangement joins TRBV5-1 to TRBJ2-5; TRBD1 agrees at 7 bases. The germline V gene encodes CDR1 SGHRS and CDR2 YFSETQ. The CDR3 contains 17 residues. V shed 0 bases and J 4 bases; nucleotides not matched to a gene: 12. In nucleotides, the CDR3 is TGCGCCAGCAGCTTGGGAGGTGGTGACAGGGCAGGAGAGACCCAGTACTTC. It specifies CASSLGGGDRAGETQYF.

V and J are TRBV5-1 and TRBJ2-1, with 13 bases fitting TRBD2. This CDR3 comprises 13 residues. Germline V gene sequence: CDR1 SGHRS, CDR2 YFSETQ. The J segment lost 7 bases and the V segment lost 7 bases, leaving 2 bases of the junction unmatched. Written as DNA, the CDR3 is TGCGCCAGCGGACTAGCGGGGGCTAATGAGCAGTTCTTC. It translates to CASGLAGANEQFF.

The rearrangement uses TRBV30 and TRBJ2-7; the D gene is possibly TRBD1 (5 bases). Germline-derived CDR1 and CDR2 are GTSNPN and SVGIG (reference sequence). V gave up 2 bases and J gave up 1 base, with 12 bases separating them. This CDR3 is 14 amino acids long. The chain's CDR3 is CAWSKQVRSYEQYF. The CDR3 region has the DNA TGTGCCTGGAGTAAACAGGTCAGATCCTACGAGCAGTACTTC.

The chain is built from TRBV30 and TRBJ2-7; 9 nucleotides line up with TRBD1. The CDR3 runs 13 residues. The germline CDR1 and CDR2 sequences are GTSNPN and SVGIG (reference sequence). Germline trimming cut 4 bases from V and 3 bases from J; bases unmatched to any gene: 4. CDR3 residues: CAWTPGQGYEQYF. The CDR3 nucleotides read TGTGCCTGGACTCCGGGACAGGGCTACGAGCAGTACTTC.

V gene TRBV5-6 combines with J gene TRBJ2-6, with D hard to call. Germline V gene sequence: CDR1 SGHDT, CDR2 YYEEEE. The V and J ends lost 0 bases and 2 bases respectively, with 3 bases between them. The CDR3 contains 14 residues. The CDR3 loop reads CASSLATGANVLTF. The DNA of the CDR3 is TGTGCCAGCAGCTTGGCTACTGGGGCCAACGTCCTGACTTTC.

The chain couples TRBV28 to TRBJ1-1; TRBD1 might be the D (5 bases). V gave up 6 bases and J gave up 0 bases, with 17 bases separating them. There are 16 residues in the CDR3. Germline V gene sequence: CDR1 MDHEN, CDR2 SYDVKM. The CDR3 DNA follows: TGTGCCAGCAGCACCGGGGAGGGACTGCTGAACACTGAAGCTTTCTTT. Translated: CASSTGEGLLNTEAFF. The full variable domain, completed using reference TRBV28 and TRBJ1-1, is DVKVTQSSRYLVKRTGEKVFLECVQDMDHENMFWYRQDPGLGLRLIYFSYDVKMKEKGDIPEGYSVSREKKERFSLILESASTNQTSMYLCASSTGEGLLNTEAFFGQGTRLTVV.

The chain uses TRBV19 and TRBJ1-4, with no clear D. The CDR3 contains 15 residues. V was shortened by 3 bases and J by 3 bases, with 11 bases between the two germline ends. Germline V gene sequence: CDR1 LNHDA, CDR2 SQIVND (reference sequence). The CDR3 reads CASSISGRPNEKLFF. Here the CDR3 DNA reads TGTGCCAGTAGTATCTCAGGAAGGCCTAATGAAAAACTGTTTTTT.

CDR3 amino acids: CASSYGTGETYEQYF. The CDR3 DNA reads as TGTGCCAGCAGCTATGGGACAGGGGAGACCTACGAGCAGTACTTC. This chain uses TRBV7-6 with TRBJ2-7, with 10 positions matching TRBD1. J gave up 2 bases and V 4 bases, and 5 bases lay outside the gene matches. This CDR3 spans 15 amino acids. Germline lookup yields CDR1 SGHVS and CDR2 FNYEAQ.

This clone was seen only a few times. The chain joins TRBV28 to TRBJ1-1; 8 bases line up with TRBD1. The CDR3 contains 20 residues. The germline CDR1 and CDR2 sequences are MDHEN and SYDVKM. Trimming cost V 2 bases and J 6 bases; bases outside gene matches: 23. The CDR3 loop reads CASSLTLPQGARTRKAEAFF. The CDR3 nucleotides are TGTGCCAGCAGTTTAACCCTCCCGCAGGGGGCTCGGACAAGAAAGGCTGAAGCTTTCTTT.

DNA of the CDR3: TGTGCCAGTAGTACACAGGGGGCTATCGGCAATCAGCCCCAGCATTTT. Translation: CASSTQGAIGNQPQHF. This rearrangement joins TRBV19 to TRBJ1-5; 9 nucleotides line up with TRBD1. The CDR3 loop spans 16 amino acids. J lost 2 bases, V lost 4 bases, and 6 bases had no gene match. Germline V gene lookup returns CDR1 LNHDA and CDR2 SQIVND (reference sequence).

Only a few counts were recorded for this clone. The identical CDR3 is also encoded by other nucleotide sequences in the sample. The chain recombines TRBV10-2 with TRBJ2-7; D unresolved. The germline V gene has CDR1 WSHSY and CDR2 SAAADI. The CDR3 covers 14 residues. Trimming removed 5 bases from V and 6 bases from J, with 17 bases in between. The CDR3 protein is CASSSLSLLSEQYF. CDR3 sequence (DNA): TGCGCCAGCAGTTCGTTATCCCTCTTGAGCGAGCAGTACTTC.

This clone was seen more than once but under ten times. The rearrangement uses TRBV5-6 and TRBJ2-5, with D maybe TRBD2 (6 bases). The V end lost 5 bases, the J end lost 5 bases, and 16 bases lay between the germline ends. Germline V gene sequence: CDR1 SGHDT, CDR2 YYEEEE. The CDR3 is made up of 14 amino acids. In nucleotides, the CDR3 is TGTGCCAGCAGTTACGACAGCGGGCAGGAGACCCAGTACTTC. It codes for CASSYDSGQETQYF.

The chain has TRBV19 and TRBJ2-5, with 10 bases aligning to TRBD1. Losses at the gene ends were 4 bases for V and 6 bases for J; bases not matched to a gene: 8. Per germline, CDR1 LNHDA and CDR2 SQIVND (reference sequence). This CDR3 spans 15 amino acids. In DNA form, the CDR3 reads TGTGCCAGTAGTACCGACCGGGACAGGGGAAAGACCCAGTACTTC. Translated: CASSTDRDRGKTQYF.

The rearrangement joins TRBV7-9 to TRBJ2-5; a possible D gene is TRBD1 (5 bases). The CDR3 runs 16 residues. Trimming took 1 base from V and 7 from J, leaving 19 bases between them. The germline V gene encodes CDR1 SEHNR and CDR2 FQNEAQ (reference sequence). The CDR3 spells CASSLGGLTSVATQYF. The CDR3, as DNA: TGTGCCAGCAGCTTAGGGGGCCTGACCAGCGTCGCGACCCAGTACTTC.

The J gene is TRBJ2-3, the V gene TRBV7-3; D is perhaps TRBD2 (6 bases). V lost 2 bases and J 3 bases, leaving 12 bases between the germline ends. Germline V gene lookup returns CDR1 SGHTA and CDR2 FQGTGA. This CDR3 is built from 15 residues. In DNA form, the CDR3 reads TGTGCCAGCAGCTTACGCGGGGAGGTGACAGATACGCAGTATTTT. Encoded protein: CASSLRGEVTDTQYF. Together with reference TRBV7-3 and TRBJ2-3, the CDR3 gives the full variable domain: GAGVSQTPSNKVTEKGKYVELRCDPISGHTALYWYRQSLGQGPEFLIYFQGTGAADDSGLPNDRFFAVRPEGSVSTLKIQRTERGDSAVYLCASSLRGEVTDTQYFGPGTRLTVL.

This rearrangement joins TRBV7-2 to TRBJ1-2; D not resolved. Germline CDR1 SGHTA, CDR2 FQGNSA. The V and J ends lost 5 bases and 4 bases respectively, with 8 bases between them. The CDR3 extends over 12 amino acids. The chain's CDR3 is CASSQVGYGYTF. Written as DNA, the CDR3 is TGTGCCAGCAGCCAGGTAGGCTATGGCTACACCTTC.

The chain carries TRBV30 and TRBJ2-3; D perhaps matches TRBD1 (5 bases). This CDR3 spans 14 amino acids. The V and J ends lost 2 bases and 2 bases respectively, with 11 bases between them. Per the germline V gene, CDR1 is GTSNPN and CDR2 is SVGIG (reference sequence). The CDR3 loop is CAWSKGSFTDTQYF. For the CDR3, the DNA is TGTGCCTGGAGTAAGGGGTCCTTCACAGATACGCAGTATTTT. The full variable domain, completed using reference TRBV30 and TRBJ2-3, is SQTIHQWPATLVQPVGSPLSLECTVEGTSNPNLYWYRQAAGRGLQLLFYSVGIGQISSEVPQNLSASRPQDRQFILSSKKLLLSDSGFYLCAWSKGSFTDTQYFGPGTRLTVL.

The table lists this clone with a few counts. The chain carries TRBV18 and TRBJ1-4; 9 bases fit TRBD1. Per germline, CDR1 KGHSH and CDR2 LQKENI. After removal of 3 bases from V and 7 bases from J, the junction contained 6 bases not matched to a gene. The CDR3 is 15 residues long. The DNA for the CDR3 is TGTGCCAGCTCACCCGGACAGGGGAAAGGTGAAAAACTGTTTTTT. Amino acid sequence: CASSPGQGKGEKLFF.

Remarks on this clone: Other DNA sequences from this sample encode an identical CDR3 as well. DNA of the CDR3: TGTGCCAGTAGTCTAAGGGACAGATTTCTTACCCAGCCCCAGCATTTT. It encodes CASSLRDRFLTQPQHF. The J gene is TRBJ1-5, the V gene TRBV19; 7 nucleotides match TRBD1. The CDR3 runs 16 residues. Germline trimming cut 5 bases from V and 7 bases from J; bases unmatched to any gene: 14. Germline CDR1 LNHDA, CDR2 SQIVND (reference sequence).